This T cell receptor beta chain was retrieved from a study of cytomegalovirus exposure and HLA in healthy donors. Points from the study as a whole: Available immune exposure information was restricted to CMV serostatus only. Upon later analysis, HLA-associated TCR beta chains proved more clonally expanded than other, equally common chains.

The sample holds one count of this clone. The antigen is not known. Vbeta (60) and Jbeta (13) primers were used in the PCR. Only in-frame clones appear in the TCRdb table, and some are missing; sequencing was by immunoSEQ multiplex PCR. The table shows 95,000 to 100,000 clones, with around 83% occurring only once. Germline V lookup: CDR1 SQVTM, CDR2 ANQGSEA. The CDR3 is 14 amino acids. The V and J ends lost 0 bases and 9 bases respectively, with 15 bases between them. The chain combines TRBV29-1 with TRBJ2-1, with D possibly matching TRBD2 (5 bases). The sample taken for sequencing was PBMCs. The TCR comes from a man aged 25-40 years in good health and CMV-seronegative. The CDR3 spells CSVEDFLSAGEQFF. Written as DNA, the CDR3 is TGCAGCGTTGAAGACTTTCTTAGCGCGGGTGAGCAGTTCTTC.